The rows below give T cell receptor beta chains drawn from one sample of a study of T cell changes during pregnancy in multiple sclerosis. Produced via immunoSEQ multiplex PCR; TCRdb's table is partial and in-frame only. The table records roughly 46,000 clones, less than 90% of them present only once. Material: CD4+ T cells from peripheral blood mononuclear cells, obtained before pregnancy. Every receptor here comes from a female donor with multiple sclerosis, enrolled in a pregnancy study. Each CDR3 is given with its conserved first and last residue. The D gene is left open where the match is weak. Where a row states a size, it is once, few, many or the class of an expanded clone; other rows omit it.

CASSLYTVLNTEAFF	TGTGCCAGCAGCTTGTACACCGTGTTGAACACTGAAGCTTTCTTT	.	TRBV7-2	TRBJ1-1	.
CASSRDGGQEKSYTF	TGTGCCAGCAGCCGTGACGGGGGACAGGAGAAGAGCTACACCTTC	TRBD1	TRBV5-4	TRBJ1-2	once
CASSGQTGGDSPLHF	TGTGCCAGCAGCGGTCAGACAGGGGGTGATTCACCCCTCCACTTT	TRBD1	TRBV2	TRBJ1-6	.
CASSQDLGRSSGELFF	TGCGCCAGCAGCCAAGACTTGGGTAGGAGTTCCGGGGAGCTGTTTTTT	.	TRBV4-1	TRBJ2-2	.
CASSLHPQDGYTF	TGTGCCAGCAGTTTGCACCCCCAGGATGGCTACACCTTC	.	TRBV27	TRBJ1-2	.
CAWKTGGIYGYTF	TGTGCCTGGAAGACAGGGGGCATCTATGGCTACACCTTC	TRBD1	TRBV30	TRBJ1-2	.
CASSEQGAYGYTF	TGCGCCAGCAGCGAACAGGGGGCCTATGGCTACACCTTC	TRBD1	TRBV5-1	TRBJ1-2	.
CASSEPRDTDTQYF	TGTGCCAGCAGTGAACCACGAGACACAGATACGCAGTATTTT	.	TRBV6-1	TRBJ2-3	.
CASSDTGGLVGYTF	TGTGCCAGCAGTGATACAGGGGGCTTGGTTGGCTACACCTTC	TRBD1	TRBV2	TRBJ1-2	once
CASSSAGTGGRSGYTF	TGTGCCAGCAGCTCCGCTGGGACAGGGGGCAGGTCTGGCTACACCTTC	TRBD1	TRBV7-9	TRBJ1-2	.
CAISESAGAGGGEQFF	TGTGCCATCAGTGAGTCGGCGGGGGCCGGCGGGGGTGAGCAGTTCTTC	.	TRBV10-3	TRBJ2-1	few
CASSFSTGANEKLFF	TGTGCCAGCAGCTTTAGCACAGGGGCTAATGAAAAACTGTTTTTT	TRBD1	TRBV11-2	TRBJ1-4	.
CASRETAGSYNEQFF	TGCGCCAGCAGAGAAACAGCCGGCTCCTACAATGAGCAGTTCTTC	.	TRBV5-1	TRBJ2-1	.
CASSPRPLASQPQHF	TGTGCCAGCTCACCACGACCCCTAGCAAGTCAGCCCCAGCATTTT	.	TRBV18	TRBJ1-5	.
CASSPIKGESVAEQYF	TGTGCCAGCAGCCCGATTAAAGGGGAAAGCGTGGCCGAGCAGTACTTC	.	TRBV7-9	TRBJ2-7	.
CASRLTGNQPQHF	TGTGCCAGCAGACTGACAGGTAATCAGCCCCAGCATTTT	.	TRBV6-5	TRBJ1-5	.
CASIAGPYNEQFF	TGCGCCAGCATAGCGGGTCCTTACAATGAGCAGTTCTTC	TRBD2	TRBV10-2	TRBJ2-1	.